The entry below describes one T cell receptor beta chain. Its antigen is not known. A much larger clone sits a single nucleotide away, making a read error possible. These data are taken from a study of blood T cells in healthy people across ages. General study points: TCR beta diversity per million T cells fell roughly linearly with age. The diversity estimates, figures obtained from one million T cells, were considered underestimates. Higher naive T cell percentage went strongly together with higher TCR beta diversity.

The CDR3 is made up of 13 amino acids. Germline V gene data show CDR1 as LGHDT and CDR2 as YNNKEL (reference sequence). The study drew donors from healthy Caucasian individuals in Russia aged about 6 to 90. Using a J-beta primer mix together with a sample-barcoded 5' primer, a second PCR was run for about 7 to 12 cycles. MiXCR was run by TCRdb on the 5' RACE reads, yielding one entry per CDR3 protein. The profile shows around 870,000 distinct CDR3 sequences, under 35% of them singletons. Sequenced: blood. The clonotype comes from a woman older than 75 in good health. The V gene is TRBV3-1, the J gene TRBJ2-1; D gene unclear. The J call may be faulty, since TRBJ2-7 better matches the DNA end. In DNA, the CDR3 is TGTGCCAGCAGCCCCTCTACCTACAATGAGCAGTACTTC. Its translation is CASSPSTYNEQYF.